This TCR beta chain was found in a study of blood T cell repertoires in COVID-19. Study information: Whether acute or convalescent, the COVID-19 samples came from the United States, Italy and Spain. In each case, the material was cDNA or gDNA derived from T cells, B-cell-depleted T cells, or PBMCs.

Original handling: It was from reference gene primer amplification that nucleated cell counts were estimated. Using immunoSEQ multiplex PCR, the repertoire was profiled, and TCRdb retains in-frame clones only, with some absent. V and J calls and clone size are copied from that table; D and trimming were computed from the DNA. The table records about 53,000 clones, around 84% of them present only once. Trimming took off 1 base at V and 6 bases at J, with 3 bases between the two ends. The length of the CDR3 is 11 residues. Germline CDR1 is SGHTA and CDR2 is FQGNSA. This TCR came from a man aged 65 to 85 with active COVID-19. Sequencing was carried out using peripheral blood. The V call is TRBV7-2, the J call TRBJ1-1; D is undetermined. The CDR3 DNA follows: TGTGCCAGCAGCTTAGTCGCTGAAGCTTTCTTT. Its protein is CASSLVAEAFF.